A single sample gave rise to the 19 T cell receptor beta chains below, sequenced in a study of blood T cell repertoires in COVID-19 (dated by TCRdb to the early 2020s). Libraries were made using the immunoSEQ multiplex PCR assay. TCRdb mirrors the immuneACCESS table, restricted to in-frame sequences. Some clones are absent from its copies; in checked studies, under half trace to an unresolved V gene, and the reason for the others is unknown. The sample table holds 210,000 or so clones, of which 70% to 90% were seen once. The top ten clones comprise roughly 4.6% of the sample. The sample comprised peripheral blood. The receptor set was obtained from a man aged 45-60 years with COVID-19, enrolled during active disease.

The chain has TRBV6-5 and TRBJ1-4; 7 bases agree with TRBD1. Germline V gives CDR1 MNHEY, CDR2 SVGAGI. The V gene end was trimmed by 4 bases and the J gene end by 3 bases; junction bases not matched to a gene: 5. This CDR3 has 15 amino acids. Here the CDR3 DNA reads TGTGCCAGCAGTTCCCGGGACAGACCTAATGAAAAACTGTTTTTT. It specifies CASSSRDRPNEKLFF.

Only a few counts were recorded for this clone. This chain links TRBV11-2 with TRBJ1-2; D not resolved. Trimming took 8 bases from V and 8 from J, leaving 18 bases between them. The germline V gene has CDR1 SGHAT and CDR2 FQNNGV. The CDR3 spans 13 residues. The DNA for the CDR3 is TGTGCCAGCGGAGACTCCCCTGGAAGGGGCTACACCTTC. Protein product: CASGDSPGRGYTF.

The genes are TRBV30 and TRBJ2-7, with 9 nucleotides matching TRBD1. From germline, CDR1 is GTSNPN and CDR2 SVGIG (reference sequence). The CDR3 loop spans 12 amino acids. The CDR3 spells CAMGQGPYEQYF. CDR3 coding DNA: TGTGCTATGGGACAGGGTCCCTACGAGCAGTACTTC.

This clone was counted once. The genes are TRBV4-1 and TRBJ2-5; 8 bases agree with TRBD2. This CDR3 comprises 13 residues. Germline V gives CDR1 MGHRA, CDR2 YSYEKL. The trim removed 4 bases at V and 3 bases at J, leaving 1 base unmatched. For the CDR3, the DNA is TGCGCCAGCAGCCCGACTAGCGAAGAGACCCAGTACTTC. Residues: CASSPTSEETQYF.

This chain joins TRBV28 and TRBJ1-5, with no clear D. Germline CDR1 is MDHEN and CDR2 is SYDVKM. Trimming stripped 2 bases from V and 7 bases from J, with 18 bases between. The CDR3 has 16 residues. As DNA, the CDR3 is TGTGCCAGCAGTTTAAGTGCCAGAGTGACCAGGCAGCCCCAGCATTTT. This translates into CASSLSARVTRQPQHF.

This chain links TRBV24-1 with TRBJ2-4; 7 positions match TRBD1. This CDR3 comprises 13 residues. V trimming: 7 bases; J trimming: 11 bases; junction bases outside the gene matches: 10. CDR1 is KGHDR, CDR2 SFDVKD, per germline. In nucleotides, the CDR3 is TGTGCCACCAGCCGGGACAGTAATTCCCTTCAGTACTTC. Protein: CATSRDSNSLQYF.

V is TRBV4-1 and J is TRBJ1-5, with a weak D call TRBD1 (6 bases). Trimming pared 0 bases from V and 0 bases from J, leaving 15 bases between. This CDR3 comprises 18 residues. Germline values: CDR1 MGHRA, CDR2 YSYEKL. The CDR3 here is CASSQDPGGAFSNQPQHF. Here the CDR3 DNA reads TGCGCCAGCAGCCAAGATCCGGGGGGCGCCTTTAGCAATCAGCCCCAGCATTTT.

The chain links TRBV5-1 to TRBJ2-3; TRBD1 aligns across 7 bases. Unmatched junction bases numbered 5, after V lost 4 bases and J lost 6 bases. There are 13 residues in the CDR3. In germline, CDR1 is SGHRS, CDR2 YFSETQ. The CDR3 spells CASSVQGRDTQYF. The DNA of the CDR3 is TGCGCCAGCAGCGTACAGGGGCGGGATACGCAGTATTTT.

The chain uses TRBV12-3 or TRBV12-4 and TRBJ2-2, with D hard to call. The CDR3 has 13 residues. Between the trimmed V and J ends, which lost 7 bases and 6 bases, there was a span of 12 bases. In DNA, the CDR3 is TGTGCCAGCACCTTGAGGAATTCCGGGGAGCTGTTTTTT. Amino acids: CASTLRNSGELFF.

The J gene is TRBJ2-2, the V gene TRBV19; TRBD1 matches at 7 bases. Germline V gene lookup returns CDR1 LNHDA and CDR2 SQIVND (reference sequence). V was clipped by 6 bases and J by 10 bases; unmatched bases: 8. The CDR3 runs to 13 residues. DNA for the CDR3: TGTGCCAGTAGCACCTTAGGGGGCTTGGAGCTGTTTTTT. This encodes CASSTLGGLELFF. Combining the CDR3 with reference TRBV19 and TRBJ2-2 gives the whole variable domain DGGITQSPKYLFRKEGQNVTLSCEQNLNHDAMYWYRQDPGQGLRLIYYSQIVNDFQKGDIAEGYSVSREKKESFPLTVTSAQKNPTAFYLCASSTLGGLELFFGEGSRLTVL.

This clone has a single count. This chain links TRBV5-4 with TRBJ2-7; TRBD1 matches at 8 bases. CDR1 and CDR2 from the germline V gene are SGHNT and YYREEE (reference sequence). The CDR3 has 16 amino acids. V shed 3 bases, J shed 0 bases, and the junction held 8 bases outside the gene matches. The CDR3 spells CASSWGTGASSYEQYF. The CDR3, as DNA: TGTGCCAGCAGCTGGGGGACAGGCGCAAGCTCCTACGAGCAGTACTTC.

This clone came up once. V is TRBV10-1 and J is TRBJ2-1, with D possibly matching TRBD1 (6 bases). In germline, CDR1 is WNHNN, CDR2 SYGVQD (reference sequence). This CDR3 is built from 12 residues. Trimming took 3 bases from V and 9 from J, leaving 9 bases between them. CDR3 nucleotide sequence: TGCGCCAGCAGTGAAACAGGGAGTGAGCAGTTCTTC. Translating it yields CASSETGSEQFF.

The chain recombines TRBV6-1 with TRBJ2-6, with 9 positions matching TRBD1. Trimming cost V 3 bases and J 2 bases; bases outside gene matches: 11. The CDR3 runs to 19 residues. The germline V gene encodes CDR1 MNHNS and CDR2 SASEGT. The CDR3 here is CASSEPPGQGLTGANVLTF. The DNA for the CDR3 is TGTGCCAGCAGTGAGCCACCGGGACAGGGTCTCACTGGGGCCAACGTCCTGACTTTC.

Written as DNA, the CDR3 is TGTGCCAGTAGCCCTAGAGGTGCCGTGAACGTCGATGGCTACACCTTC. Amino acid sequence: CASSPRGAVNVDGYTF. The chain joins TRBV19 to TRBJ1-2, with D uncertain. Germline CDR1 and CDR2: LNHDA and SQIVND (reference sequence). V lost 6 bases and J lost 6, with 23 bases in between. This CDR3 comprises 16 residues.

The DNA of the CDR3 is TGTGCCAGTAGTATAGGTCCGGGACAGACCCTCTATAGCAATCAGCCCCAGCATTTT. Translating gives CASSIGPGQTLYSNQPQHF. This rearrangement joins TRBV19 to TRBJ1-5, with 7 nucleotides matching TRBD1. J gave up 0 bases and V 1 base, and 12 bases lay outside the gene matches. The CDR3 length is 19 residues. Germline V gene sequence: CDR1 LNHDA, CDR2 SQIVND (reference sequence).

The chain couples TRBV3-1 (or the pseudogene TRBV3-2) to TRBJ1-6, with TRBD1 matching over 9 bases. V lost 4 bases and J lost 10; bases outside the gene matches: 5. The germline gives CDR1 LGHDT, CDR2 YNNKEL (reference sequence). The CDR3 runs to 14 residues. CDR3 nucleotides: TGTGCCAGCAGCCGGGGACAGGGCTCCTCACCCCTCCACTTT. It specifies CASSRGQGSSPLHF.

J is TRBJ1-1 and V is TRBV12-3 or TRBV12-4; 7 nucleotides align to TRBD1. CDR3 length: 12 amino acids. Unmatched junction bases numbered 4, after V lost 6 bases and J lost 6 bases. CDR3 sequence: CASSQDRAEAFF. The CDR3 DNA reads TGTGCCAGCAGCCAAGACAGGGCTGAAGCTTTCTTT.

The chain links TRBV27 to TRBJ1-6; no definite D call. Germline values: CDR1 MNHEY, CDR2 SMNVEV (reference sequence). The CDR3 length is 16 residues. Trimming stripped 5 bases from V and 3 bases from J, with 14 bases between. CDR3 coding DNA: TGTGCCAGCAGTCCCCCGGGAGGGAACTATAATTCACCCCTCCACTTT. Amino acids: CASSPPGGNYNSPLHF.

This clone has a handful of counts. V usage is TRBV18 and J usage is TRBJ2-1; TRBD2 aligns across 10 bases. Germline CDR1 is KGHSH and CDR2 is LQKENI. This CDR3 spans 17 amino acids. Trimming took 1 base from V and 4 from J; bases not matched to a gene: 7. Here the CDR3 DNA reads TGTGCCAGCTCACCACAGTTAGCGGGGGGACTGTACAATGAGCAGTTCTTC. As protein: CASSPQLAGGLYNEQFF.